This entry features one T cell receptor beta chain sequence. The germline CDR1 and CDR2 sequences are LNHDA and SQIVND (reference sequence). This CDR3 spans 13 amino acids. With 8 bases removed from V and 0 bases from J, the gap between germline ends came to 11 bases. TCRdb independently ran MiXCR on the 5' RACE reads; one entry per CDR3 protein. In the table there are tens of thousands of distinct CDR3 sequences, around 14% of which are singletons. This record comes from a study of early T cells in non-severe SARS-CoV-2 infection. Across the whole study: Sequenced material consisted of bulk RNA (from unsorted whole blood), and chains were unpaired.

The rearrangement joins TRBV19 to TRBJ2-7; D unclear. The sequences come from whole blood, collected at baseline. The origin of this receptor is an adult who was a healthcare worker with PCR-confirmed SARS-CoV-2 infection or an uninfected control (not recorded which). The CDR3 region is CASEESSSYEQYF. The CDR3 DNA is TGTGCCAGTGAAGAATCTTCCTCCTACGAGCAGTACTTC.